The sequence of this T cell receptor (beta chain) was determined in a study of T cells in Graves' hyperthyroidism and ophthalmopathy. Among the patients, aged 18 to 65, hyperthyroidism was newly diagnosed and had lasted under 2 months. This sample holds PBMCs from roughly 10 ml fresh peripheral blood. Points from the study as a whole: Model predictions of ophthalmopathy came a median approximately 6.5 months before onset.

The length of the CDR3 is 11 residues. Deletions cut 7 bases from V and 6 bases from J, with 10 bases between. Note on this clonotype: Its antigen is unknown.

Amplification of TCR beta CDR3 regions was performed using RNA transcripts as template. With the HTBI primer set, the TCR CDR3 went through a first round of RT-PCR. From the multiplex PCR reads, TCRdb called clonotypes with MiXCR, one entry per CDR3 protein. The sample lists hundreds of thousands of distinct CDR3 sequences, 14% occurring once. The sequencing sample was made of blood. The clonotype comes from a woman in her twenties or thirties with Graves' hyperthyroidism that later progressed to Graves' ophthalmopathy. V and J are TRBV12-3 or TRBV12-4 and TRBJ2-7; D is ambiguous. The CDR3 loop is CASTRMGEQYF. CDR3 coding DNA: TGTGCCAGCACCCGGATGGGCGAGCAGTACTTC.